This T cell receptor (beta chain) originates from a study of blood T cell repertoires in COVID-19 (TCRdb year 2020). Regarding the research as a whole: Collaborator samples came from the United States, Italy and Spain and covered acute and convalescent phases of COVID-19. The prospective study material was composed of cDNA or gDNA derived from T cells, B-cell-depleted T cells, or PBMCs. Deeply sampled blood TCRbeta repertoires from subjects exposed to, actively infected with, or recovered from COVID-19 were included in the dataset. The repertoires were released in a freely available public database intended as a resource for research on the immune response to SARS-CoV-2. Samples were obtained from the ongoing ImmuneRACE study (first 160 participants) and from 1,000 to 1,500 subjects provided by 6 global collaborators. Nearly every sample came with metadata listing a de-identified subject ID, COVID-19 status, age in years and sex. Where available, HLA class I and class II types were obtained from metadata supplied by the sample provider rather than from assay-based typing.

In the prospective study, participants were roughly 18 to 100 years old, resided in approximately 25 geographic areas of the United States, and were enrolled through a virtual design. Cohort assignment in the prospective study relied on participant-reported clinical history from a screening survey and a study questionnaire. Mobile phlebotomists in the prospective study collected whole blood, serum and a nasopharyngeal or oropharyngeal swab from every participant. Additional blood draws and questionnaires over an approximately two-month period could optionally be provided by prospective study participants. Prospective study blood samples were shipped either frozen or at room temperature before DNA extraction. Broad study findings and their caveats: The amount of clinical and demographic metadata varied by source and participant and was provided uncurated.

The immunoSEQ Assay, a bias-controlled multiplex PCR, was used to amplify TCRbeta CDR3 regions from genomic DNA. On the study's bioinformatics: Nucleated cell counts per sample were estimated from amplification of reference gene primers within the assay. To quantify the absolute abundance of each unique TCRbeta CDR3 rearrangement, sequence reads were collapsed and filtered. For each sample, productive Simpson clonality was calculated as the square root of Simpson's diversity index over productive rearrangements. This is the immuneACCESS table as TCRdb keeps it, with only in-frame sequences that have V and J called. A part of the clones is gone; compared with another copy, unresolved V genes explain less than half, and the rest is unexplained. V, J and clone size derive from that table, while D and trimming were established from the DNA sequence. The sample contains some 260,000 clones, roughly nine tenths of them found a single time. Nearly 6.5% of the sample is taken by the ten largest.

As regards this clone: It lacks a known antigen. No much larger clone is present one base from it, and per-base qualities are unavailable.

V and J are truncated by 6 bases and 3 bases respectively, leaving an intervening sequence of 5 bases. The CDR3 starts with the cysteine, ends with the phenylalanine, and has 11 residues. Just CDR3 DNA is preserved here, 33 bases in frame from base 1. The sequenced sample consisted of PBMCs or T cells enriched from blood (not recorded which). Recombination joined TRBV12-3 or TRBV12-4 with TRBJ1-1; no D gene call is confident. This clonotype was sampled from a woman aged 25 to 45 with acute COVID-19. The encoded CDR3 is CASSTDTEAFF. The nucleotide sequence reads as follows: TGTGCCAGCAGCACTGACACTGAAGCTTTCTTT.